Listed here is a single T cell receptor (beta chain). The junction and the germline gene differ at one end; a read error may be behind it. The data are from a study of blood T cells in healthy people across ages. Alongside a J-beta primer mix, a sample-barcoded 5' primer served in a second PCR lasting about 6 to 11 cycles. Researchers report that a template-switch adaptor with 12 random nucleotides tagged each cDNA molecule. Each CDR3 protein gets one entry after TCRdb re-called the 5' RACE reads with MiXCR. The sample includes over 500,000 distinct CDR3 sequences, about 28% seen only once; the top ten take 3.6%. These data were also reused for a study on T cells of mothers and their children. In that study: A few healthy Caucasian mothers served as donors, and their six children did as well. Sequencing returned over 10 million TCR beta CDR3 reads per mother and around 3 million per child.

The TCR originated in a boy between 2 and 10 years old in good health. Source material: blood.

The CDR3 DNA reads as TGTGCCAGCAGTGAGGGTAATTGGGCTGAAGCTTTCTTT. Translating gives CASSEGNWAEAFF. The genes are TRBV10-3 and TRBJ1-1; D is uncertain. The CDR3 spans 13 residues. Germline values: CDR1 ENHRY, CDR2 SYGVKD.